Listed below are T cell receptor beta chains from one sample, sequenced in a study of blood T cell repertoires in COVID-19. The table came from immunoSEQ multiplex PCR; TCRdb's copy has only in-frame clones and leaves some out. The table shows just over 60,000 clones, with more than 65% occurring only once. Sequenced: peripheral blood. The receptors were sampled from an elderly woman with active or convalescent COVID-19. CDR3s include the opening cysteine and the closing phenylalanine or tryptophan. The order of the fields is clone size, J gene, D gene, V gene, CDR3 DNA, CDR3 protein. A D gene is named only where the DNA matches it firmly. Clone size is given for some rows only: seen once, a few or many times, or a class if the clone is expanded.

size: NA; J: TRBJ1-2; D: NA; V: TRBV3-1/TRBV3-2; DNA: TGTGCCAGCAGCCGAGGGCCTATTGATGGCTACACCTTC; CDR3: CASSRGPIDGYTF
size: NA; J: TRBJ1-1; D: NA; V: TRBV15; DNA: TGTGCCACCAGCAGAGATTACTTCCTAAACACTGAAGCTTTCTTT; CDR3: CATSRDYFLNTEAFF
size: once; J: TRBJ1-1; D: NA; V: TRBV6-5; DNA: TGTGCCAGCAAAGCCAACCCGAACACTGAAGCTTTCTTT; CDR3: CASKANPNTEAFF
size: NA; J: TRBJ1-2; D: NA; V: TRBV2; DNA: TGTGCCAGCAGGACCACAGGAACTAACTATGGCTACACCTTC; CDR3: CASRTTGTNYGYTF
size: NA; J: TRBJ2-7; D: NA; V: TRBV5-5; DNA: TGTGCCAGCAGCCGCACTACCTACGAGCAGTACTTC; CDR3: CASSRTTYEQYF
size: NA; J: TRBJ1-4; D: NA; V: TRBV7-2; DNA: TGTGCCAGCAGCCCACATACGGGGGTCGATGAAAAACTGTTTTTT; CDR3: CASSPHTGVDEKLFF
size: NA; J: TRBJ2-2; D: NA; V: TRBV5-6; DNA: TGTGCCAGCAGGCTCTTCAGGACCGGGGAGCTGTTTTTT; CDR3: CASRLFRTGELFF
size: NA; J: TRBJ1-1; D: TRBD1; V: TRBV5-1; DNA: TGCGCCAGCAGCTTGGTGGGACAGGGTGGAACTGAAGCTTTCTTT; CDR3: CASSLVGQGGTEAFF
size: NA; J: TRBJ2-1; D: TRBD1; V: TRBV9; DNA: TGTGCCAGCAGTTCCGGGACAGGGGGCTACAATGAGCAGTTCTTC; CDR3: CASSSGTGGYNEQFF
size: NA; J: TRBJ2-3; D: TRBD2; V: TRBV20-1; DNA: TGCAGTGCTAGTAGCGGGGGGGCTAGCACAGATACGCAGTATTTT; CDR3: CSASSGGASTDTQYF
size: NA; J: TRBJ1-5; D: TRBD1; V: TRBV4-1; DNA: TGCGCCAGCAGCATCCGGGACAGGGATCAGCCCCAGCATTTT; CDR3: CASSIRDRDQPQHF
size: NA; J: TRBJ1-4; D: NA; V: TRBV7-2; DNA: TGTGCCAGCAGCTTATCGAGATCAAATGAAAAACTGTTTTTT; CDR3: CASSLSRSNEKLFF
size: NA; J: TRBJ1-6; D: NA; V: TRBV6-5; DNA: TGTGCCAGCAGTTACTCGGGCAGGGCTAATTCACCCCTCCACTTT; CDR3: CASSYSGRANSPLHF
size: NA; J: TRBJ1-4; D: TRBD1; V: TRBV6-5; DNA: TGTGCCAGCAGGGGACAGGGGTTTTTTGGCGAAAAACTGTTTTTT; CDR3: CASRGQGFFGEKLFF
size: NA; J: TRBJ1-2; D: TRBD1; V: TRBV2; DNA: TGTGCCAGCAGACCGGGACAGACTTATGGCTACACCTTC; CDR3: CASRPGQTYGYTF
size: NA; J: TRBJ1-6; D: NA; V: TRBV29-1; DNA: TGCAGCATAAGACAGGACTATAATTCACCCCTCCACTTT; CDR3: CSIRQDYNSPLHF
size: few; J: TRBJ1-6; D: TRBD1; V: TRBV5-1; DNA: TGCGCCAGCAGGTCTGGACAGGGTGGTAATTCACCCCTCCACTTT; CDR3: CASRSGQGGNSPLHF
size: NA; J: TRBJ1-6; D: NA; V: TRBV5-8; DNA: TGTGCCAGCAGTCCAGGCGTGAATAATTCACCCCTCCACTTT; CDR3: CASSPGVNNSPLHF
size: NA; J: TRBJ1-2; D: TRBD1; V: TRBV6-4; DNA: TGTGCCAGCAGTGACACACCACAGGGGTTGGGTGGCTACACCTTC; CDR3: CASSDTPQGLGGYTF
size: NA; J: TRBJ1-6; D: TRBD1; V: TRBV6-5; DNA: TGTGCCAGCAGGACAGGGGAAGATAATTCACCCCTCCACTTT; CDR3: CASRTGEDNSPLHF
size: NA; J: TRBJ1-4; D: NA; V: TRBV4-1; DNA: TGCGCCAGCAGCCCAAACCCCAGGACAACTAATGAAAAACTGTTTTTT; CDR3: CASSPNPRTTNEKLFF
size: NA; J: TRBJ1-3; D: NA; V: TRBV6-5; DNA: TGTGCCAGCAATGCACTGTACTCTGGAAACACCATATATTTT; CDR3: CASNALYSGNTIYF
size: NA; J: TRBJ2-5; D: TRBD1; V: TRBV19; DNA: TGTGCCAGCAGTGATAGGGGACAGGGTATAAAGACCCAGTACTTC; CDR3: CASSDRGQGIKTQYF
size: NA; J: TRBJ2-7; D: NA; V: TRBV14; DNA: TGTGCCAGCAGCCTAGGCAGCGGAAGGTACGAGCAGTACTTC; CDR3: CASSLGSGRYEQYF
size: NA; J: TRBJ2-2; D: NA; V: TRBV14; DNA: TGTGCCAGCAGCCTCCAGACAACAGGGGAGCTGTTTTTT; CDR3: CASSLQTTGELFF
size: NA; J: TRBJ1-4; D: NA; V: TRBV11-3; DNA: TGTGCCAGCAGCCGGGGAGCAACTAATGAAAAACTGTTTTTT; CDR3: CASSRGATNEKLFF
size: NA; J: TRBJ2-3; D: TRBD2; V: TRBV10-1; DNA: TGCGCCAGCATGGGACTAGCGGGGCAAACCTTTAACACAGATACGCAGTATTTT; CDR3: CASMGLAGQTFNTDTQYF
size: NA; J: TRBJ2-2; D: NA; V: TRBV30; DNA: TGTGCCTGCCTGGGGCAGACGAACACCGGGGAGCTGTTTTTT; CDR3: CACLGQTNTGELFF
size: NA; J: TRBJ1-1; D: NA; V: TRBV5-1; DNA: TGCGCCAGCAGCTCTACCGGACAGAACCCGAACACTGAAGCTTTCTTT; CDR3: CASSSTGQNPNTEAFF
size: NA; J: TRBJ1-2; D: TRBD1; V: TRBV19; DNA: TGTGCCAGTGGACGGGACAGGAGGAACTATGGCTACACCTTC; CDR3: CASGRDRRNYGYTF
size: NA; J: TRBJ1-1; D: NA; V: TRBV5-1; DNA: TGCGCCAGCAGCCGAGAGACAAAAAACACTGAAGCTTTCTTT; CDR3: CASSRETKNTEAFF
size: few; J: TRBJ2-7; D: NA; V: TRBV19; DNA: TGTGCCAGTAGTGCAGGGGTTGGCTACGAGCAGTACTTC; CDR3: CASSAGVGYEQYF
size: NA; J: TRBJ2-5; D: TRBD2; V: TRBV9; DNA: TGTGCCAGCTCTGACGGGACTAGCGGGGGGGCCGGAGAGACCCAGTACTTC; CDR3: CASSDGTSGGAGETQYF
size: NA; J: TRBJ2-3; D: TRBD2; V: TRBV7-2; DNA: TGTGCCAGCAGCTTATTTGGGACTAGCGTTGCAGATACGCAGTATTTT; CDR3: CASSLFGTSVADTQYF
size: few; J: TRBJ2-3; D: NA; V: TRBV9; DNA: TGTGCCAGCAGCGTAGAAATTAGCCACCCCACAGATACGCAGTATTTT; CDR3: CASSVEISHPTDTQYF
size: NA; J: TRBJ1-1; D: NA; V: TRBV18; DNA: TGTGCCAGCTCGTCGATGTTCGGGGGGGACACTGAAGTTTTCTTT; CDR3: CASSSMFGGDTEVFF
size: NA; J: TRBJ1-1; D: NA; V: TRBV11-3; DNA: TGTGCCAGCAGCCCCCTAACGGCGGGGAACACTGAAGCTTTCTTT; CDR3: CASSPLTAGNTEAFF
size: NA; J: TRBJ2-7; D: NA; V: TRBV5-1; DNA: TGCGCCAGCAGGCTGAACAGGGACGCCGAGCAGTACTTC; CDR3: CASRLNRDAEQYF
size: once; J: TRBJ2-5; D: NA; V: TRBV2; DNA: TGTGCCAGCAGTGATCGTGGACAGCCTGGGGAGACCCAGTACTTC; CDR3: CASSDRGQPGETQYF
size: NA; J: TRBJ2-3; D: NA; V: TRBV10-3; DNA: TGTGCCATCAGTGAGTCGGCGGGGACCACAGATACGCAGTATTTT; CDR3: CAISESAGTTDTQYF
size: NA; J: TRBJ1-2; D: NA; V: TRBV15; DNA: TGTGCCACCAGCAGGGACTTTGACAATGGCTACACCTTC; CDR3: CATSRDFDNGYTF